This T cell receptor beta chain was obtained from a study of T cells of healthy individuals (dated by TCRdb to 2016 to 2019). Between the V and J ends, shortened by 1 base and 6 bases respectively, the junction contains 10 bases. From the cysteine through the phenylalanine, the CDR3 covers 14 amino acids. Of all the DNA, just the CDR3 is kept, 42 bases in frame from base 1. Library prep was done by 5' RACE. Sequencing was performed on an Illumina MiSeq. TCRdb handled the public reads itself, with Q25 trimming in fastp and clone calling in MiXCR, and kept productive beta chains. Under each unique CDR3 protein, matching rows form one entry showing the most common genes and DNA. The sample profile shows tens of thousands of distinct CDR3 sequences; more than 5% of them were found once. The ten top clones hold about 7.5% of the sample. This clonotype occurred many times. Its antigen remains unidentified. Nothing much larger sits one base from this clone, and base qualities are not available.

This sequence originates from a female donor in good health. The V and J segments used are TRBV12-3 or TRBV12-4 and TRBJ2-1; tentative D gene TRBD1, with 5 bases matching. The CDR3 region has the sequence CASSLEYRGNEQFF. The DNA sequence reads TGTGCCAGCAGTTTAGAGTATAGGGGCAATGAGCAGTTCTTC.